These 8 T cell receptor beta chains share one sample of origin, sequenced in a study of coeliac disease. TCRdb keeps only in-frame clones here, not all; method: immunoSEQ multiplex PCR. The sample lists about 2,700 clones; about 49% were seen once. The sequenced sample consisted of intraepithelial lymphocytes from the gut. The origin of the receptors is a man in his 60s with celiac disease on a gluten-free diet.

CDR3 in amino acids: CASRPSGGTGELFF. The CDR3 coding sequence is TGTGCCAGTAGGCCTAGCGGGGGAACGGGGGAGCTGTTTTTT. This chain uses TRBV19 with TRBJ2-2; 10 positions agree with TRBD2. The CDR3 extends over 14 amino acids. V gave up 6 bases and J gave up 8 bases; unmatched junction bases: 6. Germline CDR1 and CDR2: LNHDA and SQIVND (reference sequence).

This clone showed up just a few times. This rearrangement joins TRBV7-2 to TRBJ1-5; TRBD1 might be the D (6 bases). Per germline, CDR1 SGHTA and CDR2 FQGNSA. The ends were cut back, 6 bases at V and 3 bases at J, with 15 bases in the middle. The length of the CDR3 is 15 residues. The CDR3 nucleotides read TGTGCCAGCAGTACCAGGGGAACATACAATCAGCCCCAGCATTTT. Residues: CASSTRGTYNQPQHF.

This clone was counted only a few times. The chain is built from TRBV10-3 and TRBJ2-5; TRBD1 agrees at 10 bases. V lost 2 bases and J lost 6; bases outside the gene matches: 3. Germline V gene lookup returns CDR1 ENHRY and CDR2 SYGVKD. There are 14 residues in the CDR3. The CDR3 loop is CAISEGTGVKTQYF. The CDR3 nucleotides are TGTGCCATCAGTGAGGGGACAGGGGTTAAGACCCAGTACTTC.

The chain is built from TRBV6-5 and TRBJ1-2, with a tentative D call TRBD1 (5 bases). The CDR3 length is 14 residues. V was cut by 6 bases and J by 2 bases, with 13 bases left in between. The germline V gene has CDR1 MNHEY and CDR2 SVGAGI. The CDR3 loop is CASRPDGGNYGYTF. CDR3 in DNA: TGTGCCAGCAGACCCGACGGGGGAAACTATGGCTACACCTTC.

This chain connects TRBV5-1 to TRBJ1-6; D perhaps matches TRBD1 (5 bases). Trimming took off 0 bases at V and 9 bases at J, with 13 bases between the two ends. This CDR3 has 15 amino acids. Germline V gene sequence: CDR1 SGHRS, CDR2 YFSETQ. CDR3 residues: CASSLDVGGGSPLHF. CDR3 nucleotides: TGCGCCAGCAGCTTGGATGTGGGGGGAGGTTCACCCCTCCACTTT. Drawing the rest from reference TRBV5-1 and TRBJ1-6, the complete variable domain is KAGVTQTPRYLIKTRGQQVTLSCSPISGHRSVSWYQQTPGQGLQFLFEYFSETQRNKGNFPGRFSGRQFSNSRSEMNVSTLELGDSALYLCASSLDVGGGSPLHFGNGTRLTVT.

The table lists this clone with a few counts. The chain recombines TRBV7-2 with TRBJ2-7, with 8 bases matching TRBD1. The J segment lost 3 bases and the V segment lost 1 base, leaving 5 bases of the junction unmatched. CDR3 length: 15 amino acids. Germline V lookup: CDR1 SGHTA, CDR2 FQGNSA. CDR3 nucleotides: TGTGCCAGCAGCTTAGTATCGGACAGGGTCTACGAGCAGTACTTC. It is translated as CASSLVSDRVYEQYF.

The chain links TRBV5-4 to TRBJ2-6; D not resolved. The CDR3 has 18 amino acids. The germline V gene has CDR1 SGHNT and CDR2 YYREEE (reference sequence). V shed 0 bases and J shed 0 bases, with 13 bases lying between them. Here the CDR3 DNA reads TGTGCCAGCAGCTTGGACCCTGACATGGCCTCTGGGGCCAACGTCCTGACTTTC. Translating gives CASSLDPDMASGANVLTF.

In this sample, this clone is medium-sized. V and J are TRBV6-1 and TRBJ1-5; D gene unclear. V lost 2 bases to trimming and J lost 2 bases, with 10 bases between them. The CDR3 is 15 residues long. Per germline, CDR1 MNHNS and CDR2 SASEGT. The CDR3 sequence is CASSEFGLGNQPQHF. Written as DNA, the CDR3 is TGTGCCAGCAGTGAATTCGGACTGGGCAATCAGCCCCAGCATTTT.